The present entry profiles one TCR beta chain with its context. The protocol was immunoSEQ multiplex PCR, while the TCRdb copy is restricted to in-frame clones and leaves out a portion. The sample lists some 44,000 clones, approximately 90% occurring once. CDR3 length equals 13 residues. V was trimmed by 0 bases and J by 4 bases, leaving 8 bases between them. The germline V gene encodes CDR1 SGHRS and CDR2 YFSETQ. The sample is drawn from a study of T cell changes during pregnancy in multiple sclerosis. Material: CD4+ T cells from peripheral blood mononuclear cells, obtained after pregnancy. This TCR was sampled from a female donor with multiple sclerosis, enrolled in a pregnancy study. The chain recombines TRBV5-1 with TRBJ2-7, with TRBD2 as a possible D gene (5 bases). The CDR3 sequence is CASSLGPGYEQYF. The CDR3 DNA reads as TGCGCCAGCAGCTTGGGGCCGGGGTACGAGCAGTACTTC.